A selection of T cell receptor beta chains follows, all from one sample in a study of Graves' ophthalmopathy and Graves' hyperthyroidism. TCRdb fed the multiplex PCR reads into MiXCR, producing one record per CDR3 protein. Among about half a million distinct CDR3 sequences listed, around an eighth were seen once. Sequencing was done on a sample of blood. These receptors all come from a woman in her 30s with Graves' ophthalmopathy. The CDR3 runs from the conserved cysteine through the conserved F or W. D genes are given only for firm matches. A row's size may be missing; if present it is once, few, many or a size class.

d_gene	abundance	v_gene	j_gene	CDR3aa
TRBD1	few	TRBV10-3	TRBJ2-5	CAIRPGTGYRETQYF
TRBD1	few	TRBV12-3/TRBV12-4	TRBJ1-2	CASSLGQAYTNYGYTF
TRBD1	once	TRBV6-5	TRBJ2-7	CATVNAGTGSYEQYF
.	many	TRBV11-3	TRBJ2-7	CASSRFGEQYF
TRBD2	few	TRBV12-3/TRBV12-4	TRBJ2-2	CASSFLPGLAGGNTGELFF
.	many	TRBV4-2	TRBJ1-1	CASSPLQGAEAFF
TRBD1	.	TRBV20-1	TRBJ1-1	CSAGTGLPEAFF
.	.	TRBV6-1	TRBJ1-5	CASSAQQGSYSNQPQHF
.	few	TRBV12-3/TRBV12-4	TRBJ2-7	CASSLAELTYEQYF
TRBD2	.	TRBV11-2	TRBJ2-2	CASTRLAANTGELFF
.	many	TRBV9	TRBJ2-2	CASSAVPDTGELFF
.	many	TRBV20-1	TRBJ1-5	CSAILRGEGQPQHF
.	many	TRBV15	TRBJ2-6	CATSRDDGSGANVLTF
.	many	TRBV6-9	TRBJ2-5	CASSWRREEETQYF
.	many	TRBV4-1	TRBJ2-7	CASSHPFGLNPPEQYF
.	many	TRBV6-5	TRBJ2-7	CASSYNLYEQYF
.	many	TRBV6-2/TRBV6-3	TRBJ2-7	CASSSPFYEQYF
TRBD1	many	TRBV28	TRBJ1-5	CASSQGQVNQPQHF
.	.	TRBV12-3/TRBV12-4	TRBJ1-5	CASSLGKGARNQPQHF
.	few	TRBV6-1	TRBJ2-3	CASSEPYSSTDTQYF
TRBD1	few	TRBV3-1	TRBJ1-5	CASSHFSGTGRDQPQHF
.	many	TRBV30	TRBJ1-1	CAWSVLGAWGATEAFF